The T cell receptor (beta chain) described here comes from a study of blood T cell repertoires in COVID-19. Authors' analysis steps: Amplification of reference gene primers provided the estimated nucleated cell counts. Sequencing used immunoSEQ multiplex PCR; TCRdb keeps in-frame clones, though not all of them. That table is the source of V, J and clone size, and D and trimming were worked out from the DNA. Seen here are fewer than 100,000 clones, 65% to 90% observed once, and the top ten hold approximately 20%. The CDR3 is 16 amino acids. In germline, CDR1 is SEHNR, CDR2 FQNEAQ (reference sequence). V lost 2 bases and J 0 bases, leaving 12 bases between the germline ends.

This clonotype was sampled from a woman aged 45-60 years with acute or convalescent COVID-19. The sequenced sample was peripheral blood. This chain joins TRBV7-9 and TRBJ2-3; a possible D gene is TRBD2 (6 bases). In DNA form, the CDR3 reads TGTGCCAGCAGCTTACGCGGGGCCACTAGCACAGATACGCAGTATTTT. This encodes CASSLRGATSTDTQYF.